The 28 T cell receptor beta chains below were found in one sample sequenced in a study of T cells in Graves' hyperthyroidism and ophthalmopathy. Amplification targeted TCR beta CDR3 regions from RNA transcripts. RT-PCR in the first round (using the HTBI primer set) targeted the TCR CDR3. TCRdb re-called the multiplex PCR reads with MiXCR, one entry per CDR3 protein. The data show fewer than 700,000 distinct CDR3 sequences, roughly 18% seen once. The sample consisted of blood. The receptors here all came from a young woman with Graves' ophthalmopathy.

This clonotype was counted ten times or more. This chain links TRBV30 with TRBJ2-5, with a weak D call TRBD1 (6 bases). Germline V gene sequence: CDR1 GTSNPN, CDR2 SVGIG (reference sequence). The CDR3 extends over 13 amino acids. The ends were cut back, 0 bases at V and 9 bases at J, with 14 bases in the middle. CDR3 coding DNA: TGTGCCTGGAGTGTACAGGGTAGCGTGGCCCAGTACTTC. It specifies CAWSVQGSVAQYF.

There are many counts of this clonotype. The CDR3 DNA sequence: TGTGCCAGCAGTCCATGGACTAGCGGGAGAGAGACCCAGTACTTC. Its translation: CASSPWTSGRETQYF. The chain joins TRBV6-2 or TRBV6-3 to TRBJ2-5, with 13 nucleotides matching TRBD2. The CDR3 spans 15 residues. Germline V lookup: CDR1 MNHEY, CDR2 SVGEGT. Trimming cost V 5 bases and J 4 bases; bases outside gene matches: 4.

This clonotype was picked up many times. The chain links TRBV11-2 to TRBJ1-1; D is perhaps TRBD1 (5 bases). V was clipped by 10 bases and J by 1 base, with 22 bases between them. The CDR3 has 16 residues. CDR1 SGHAT and CDR2 FQNNGV come from the germline V gene. The CDR3 nucleotides read TGTGCCACCTTACGGAGGGCAGGGTACAAGAACACTGAAGCTTTCTTT. Translation: CATLRRAGYKNTEAFF.

The chain has TRBV11-2 and TRBJ2-5, with 8 bases aligning to TRBD1. Trimming removed 1 base from V and 5 bases from J; junction bases left unmatched: 9. This CDR3 is 16 amino acids long. Germline CDR1 SGHAT, CDR2 FQNNGV. CDR3 nucleotide sequence: TGTGCCAGCAGCTTAGTTTCGACAGGGGAAACGGAGACCCAGTACTTC. Protein sequence: CASSLVSTGETETQYF.

Many counts were recorded for this clonotype. This chain connects TRBV12-3 or TRBV12-4 to TRBJ1-1; D not resolved. The V end was cut by 6 bases, the J end by 9 bases, with 14 bases between. The CDR3 has 12 residues. Here the CDR3 reads CASSLDYYQAFF. CDR3 in DNA: TGTGCCAGCAGCCTTGACTACTACCAAGCTTTCTTT.

The V call is TRBV9, the J call TRBJ1-1, with D perhaps matching TRBD1 (5 bases). The CDR3 covers 15 residues. V dropped 0 bases and J dropped 11 bases, with 20 bases sitting between them. Germline lookup yields CDR1 SGDLS and CDR2 YYNGEE. The CDR3 loop reads CASSVDDTGIPPAFF. The CDR3 DNA is TGTGCCAGCAGCGTAGATGATACAGGCATCCCTCCGGCTTTCTTT.

In its sample, this clonotype was seen many times. The chain is built from TRBV11-2 and TRBJ2-5; no clear D. The CDR3 runs to 13 residues. Between the trimmed V and J ends, which lost 3 bases and 3 bases, there was a span of 8 bases. Germline loops: CDR1 SGHAT, CDR2 FQNNGV. The CDR3 sequence is CASSFGQKETQYF. The CDR3 DNA reads as TGTGCCAGCAGCTTTGGGCAGAAAGAGACCCAGTACTTC.

The rearrangement links TRBV28 to TRBJ1-1; TRBD1 might be the D (6 bases). V gave up 6 bases and J gave up 0 bases, with 11 bases separating them. Germline assignment: CDR1 MDHEN and CDR2 SYDVKM. The CDR3 is 14 amino acids. The chain's CDR3 is CASRLGQLNTEAFF. The CDR3 DNA reads as TGTGCCAGCAGATTGGGACAATTGAACACTGAAGCTTTCTTT.

This clonotype was detected many times. This rearrangement joins TRBV6-1 to TRBJ2-7; 8 bases are shared with TRBD1. The germline V gene encodes CDR1 MNHNS and CDR2 SASEGT. CDR3 size: 16 residues. The V segment lost 11 bases and the J segment 0 bases; nucleotides outside the gene matches: 15. CDR3 loop: CASQGATNLGSYEQYF. CDR3 sequence (DNA): TGTGCCTCCCAGGGGGCGACGAATTTGGGCTCCTACGAGCAGTACTTC.

This clonotype was counted between two and nine times. The V and J genes are TRBV6-2 or TRBV6-3 and TRBJ2-5, with D perhaps TRBD2 (6 bases). The V gene's germline CDR1 is MNHEY and CDR2 SVGEGT. Trimming took off 2 bases at V and 2 bases at J, with 15 bases between the two ends. The CDR3 sequence is 16 residues long. The CDR3 reads CASSYGIGGTQETQYF. For the CDR3, the DNA is TGTGCCAGCAGTTACGGAATCGGCGGGACGCAAGAGACCCAGTACTTC.

The sample holds many counts of this clonotype. The chain is built from TRBV6-2 or TRBV6-3 and TRBJ2-7, with D tentatively TRBD1 (5 bases). CDR1 is MNHEY, CDR2 SVGEGT, per germline. V lost 7 bases and J lost 0, with 16 bases in between. The CDR3 consists of 15 residues. The CDR3 reads CASIPDGALSYEQYF. The CDR3 bases are TGTGCCAGCATCCCCGATGGGGCCCTCTCCTACGAGCAGTACTTC.

V is TRBV28 and J is TRBJ1-1; D is possibly TRBD1 (6 bases). The CDR3 has 11 residues. V was clipped by 8 bases and J by 3 bases, with 7 bases between them. CDR1 MDHEN and CDR2 SYDVKM come from the germline V gene. The CDR3 loop is CASYRDTEAFF. DNA of the CDR3: TGTGCCAGCTACAGGGACACTGAAGCTTTCTTT.

The gene calls are TRBV6-2 or TRBV6-3 and TRBJ2-1, with D possibly being TRBD2 (6 bases). This CDR3 is built from 14 residues. CDR1 and CDR2 from the germline V gene are MNHEY and SVGEGT. The V end was cut by 0 bases, the J end by 8 bases, with 11 bases between. The CDR3: CASSYSKTSHEQFF. CDR3 nucleotide sequence: TGTGCCAGCAGTTACTCGAAGACTAGTCATGAGCAGTTCTTC.

This rearrangement joins TRBV29-1 to TRBJ2-3; TRBD2 matches 15 bases. Looked up from germline, CDR1 is SQVTM and CDR2 is ANQGSEA. With V trimmed by 7 bases and J by 4 bases, 9 bases remained unmatched. The CDR3 contains 16 residues. The CDR3 DNA follows: TGCAGCGGGGTAGGACTAGCGGGAGGGCCCTCAGATACGCAGTATTTT. Amino acid sequence: CSGVGLAGGPSDTQYF.

This clonotype was counted many times. This chain links TRBV6-1 with TRBJ1-2, with 8 bases fitting TRBD1. This CDR3 is built from 15 residues. Germline V CDR1 and CDR2: MNHNS, SASEGT. V shed 5 bases, J shed 7 bases, and the junction held 12 bases outside the gene matches. The CDR3 DNA reads as TGTGCCAGCAGTCCGACTAGACAGGGGTATTTTGGCTACACCTTC. This codes for CASSPTRQGYFGYTF.

For this clonotype: A read error may be the cause here, since a much bigger clone is one base away. This chain's CDR3 is CASSFVQIQETQYF. The CDR3 DNA sequence: TGTGCCAGCAGTTTCGTACAGATACAAGAGACCCAGTACTTC. V gene TRBV28 combines with J gene TRBJ2-5, with D hard to call. The CDR3 has 14 residues. V lost 3 bases to trimming and J lost 2 bases, with 10 bases between them. Germline V CDR1 and CDR2: MDHEN, SYDVKM.

This clonotype was seen only once. The chain couples TRBV5-4 to TRBJ1-6; TRBD1 agrees at 7 bases. CDR3 size: 18 residues. V trimming: 4 bases; J trimming: 7 bases; junction bases outside the gene matches: 17. Per the germline V gene, CDR1 is SGHNT and CDR2 is YYREEE (reference sequence). The CDR3 protein is CASSRLGSGGTENSPLHF. In DNA, the CDR3 is TGTGCCAGCAGCCGATTGGGAAGTGGCGGGACAGAAAATTCACCCCTCCACTTT.

The rearrangement joins TRBV20-1 to TRBJ1-6, with 7 bases that match TRBD1. The germline CDR1 and CDR2 sequences are DFQATT and SNEGSKA (reference sequence). The V gene end was trimmed by 3 bases and the J gene end by 7 bases; junction bases not matched to a gene: 9. CDR3 size: 15 residues. DNA for the CDR3: TGCAGTGCTAGGGACAGAGGGGGCGCAAATTCACCCCTCCACTTT. Translating it yields CSARDRGGANSPLHF.

The CDR3 spells CASSVDGQISGANVLTF. Written as DNA, the CDR3 is TGTGCCAGCAGCGTGGACGGACAGATCTCTGGGGCCAACGTCCTGACTTTC. This chain uses TRBV9 with TRBJ2-6; D might be TRBD1 (6 bases). Trimming took off 2 bases at V and 0 bases at J, with 12 bases between the two ends. This CDR3 is built from 17 residues. Germline loops: CDR1 SGDLS, CDR2 YYNGEE. Using reference TRBV9 and TRBJ2-6 for the parts outside the CDR3, the full variable domain is DSGVTQTPKHLITATGQRVTLRCSPRSGDLSVYWYQQSLDQGLQFLIQYYNGEERAKGNILERFSAQQFPDLHSELNLSSLELGDSALYFCASSVDGQISGANVLTFGAGSRLTVL.

This clonotype was observed at least ten times. The gene calls are TRBV10-3 and TRBJ1-2; TRBD1 matches 10 bases. V lost 3 bases to trimming and J lost 2 bases; unmatched junction nucleotides: 3. In germline, CDR1 is ENHRY, CDR2 SYGVKD. The CDR3 spans 15 residues. The CDR3 sequence is CAISEPGQGNYGYTF. The CDR3 nucleotides are TGTGCCATCAGTGAACCGGGACAGGGGAACTATGGCTACACCTTC.

A few counts support this clonotype. The rearrangement joins TRBV6-1 to TRBJ1-5; 8 bases fit TRBD1. Per the germline V gene, CDR1 is MNHNS and CDR2 is SASEGT. V dropped 7 bases and J dropped 5; count of bases not matched to a gene: 4. The CDR3 is 13 residues long. CDR3 in amino acids: CASTTDRDQPQHF. The CDR3 nucleotides are TGTGCCAGCACTACGGACAGGGATCAGCCCCAGCATTTT.

This clonotype was seen a few times. The rearrangement joins TRBV10-1 to TRBJ2-1, with D tentatively TRBD1 (6 bases). Trimming pared 7 bases from V and 2 bases from J, leaving 15 bases between. The CDR3 length is 15 residues. Germline loops: CDR1 WNHNN, CDR2 SYGVQD (reference sequence). The CDR3 nucleotides read TGCGCCAGCATGGGGCAGGGGACGGCCTACAATGAGCAGTTCTTC. As protein: CASMGQGTAYNEQFF.

The chain is built from TRBV11-2 and TRBJ1-4, with D maybe TRBD1 (6 bases). Germline V lookup: CDR1 SGHAT, CDR2 FQNNGV. V gave up 1 base and J gave up 9 bases, with 6 bases separating them. CDR3 size: 12 residues. The CDR3 region has the DNA TGTGCCAGCAGCTTAGGGGGGCAAAAACTGTTTTTT. Its protein is CASSLGGQKLFF.

Regarding this clonotype: Since no conserved phenylalanine or tryptophan closes the CDR3, a read error is the likely cause. The gene calls are TRBV30 and TRBJ2-2, with D tentatively TRBD1 (5 bases). The CDR3 spans 15 residues. V dropped 3 bases and J dropped 1 base, with 12 bases sitting between them. Germline CDR1 reads GTSNPN; CDR2 reads SVGIG (reference sequence). CDR3 sequence (DNA): TGTGCCTGGAGGACGGCAGGGTGGAACACCGGGGAGCTGTTTCTT. Its translation is CAWRTAGWNTGELFL.

This clonotype was seen at least ten times. The rearrangement links TRBV20-1 to TRBJ2-3; perhaps TRBD2 as D (6 bases). CDR1 is DFQATT and CDR2 is SNEGSKA in the germline V gene (reference sequence). The V gene lost 6 bases and the J gene lost 0 bases, with 16 bases spanning the gap. CDR3 length: 15 amino acids. The CDR3 DNA is TGCAGTGCGGACGGACTAACCCCTAGCACAGATACGCAGTATTTT. Amino acids: CSADGLTPSTDTQYF.

As for this clonotype: This may come from a read error, since a much larger clone is one base off. V gene TRBV6-2 or TRBV6-3 combines with J gene TRBJ2-4; no definite D call. This CDR3 has 11 residues. V lost 6 bases and J 9 bases, leaving 9 bases between the germline ends. From germline, CDR1 is MNHEY and CDR2 SVGEGT. CDR3 bases: TGTGCCAGCAGCGACGTAAGCATTCAGTACTTC. Translating it yields CASSDVSIQYF.

This clonotype was detected only a few times. The chain is built from TRBV7-2 and TRBJ2-2, with 13 bases fitting TRBD2. The CDR3 contains 17 residues. CDR1 SGHTA and CDR2 FQGNSA come from the germline V gene. With 5 bases clipped from V and 6 bases from J, the junction kept 9 bases outside the gene matches. The DNA for the CDR3 is TGTGCCAGCAGCCGAAAGGGACTAGCGGGACTGGCCGGGGAGCTGTTTTTT. Protein: CASSRKGLAGLAGELFF.

This clonotype was counted a single time. In DNA form, the CDR3 reads TGCGCCAGCAGCCTAAGGACTAGCGGGAGGCCCGAAGATACGCAGTATTTT. Protein sequence: CASSLRTSGRPEDTQYF. The chain joins TRBV4-1 to TRBJ2-3, with TRBD2 matching over 14 bases. This CDR3 has 17 residues. In germline, CDR1 is MGHRA, CDR2 YSYEKL. Unmatched junction bases numbered 8, after V lost 4 bases and J lost 5 bases.